These 23 T cell receptor beta chains were sequenced from one sample in a study of T cell responses to AZD1222 COVID-19 vaccine. The assay was immunoSEQ multiplex PCR, and TCRdb's table has in-frame clones only and misses some. Among about 130,000 clones listed, about 90% were seen once. Sequencing used peripheral blood, obtained on day 0 of AZD1222 vaccination. These receptors all come from an adult in good health.

This clone has a single count. CDR3 sequence (DNA): TGTGCCAGCAATCAAAATCAGCCCCAGCATTTT. It yields the protein CASNQNQPQHF. This rearrangement joins TRBV27 to TRBJ1-5; D is unclear. This CDR3 comprises 11 residues. V was pared by 7 bases and J by 4 bases, with 5 bases between. Per germline, CDR1 MNHEY and CDR2 SMNVEV (reference sequence).

As to this clone: The sample holds other DNA sequences that translate to the same CDR3. This rearrangement joins TRBV18 to TRBJ2-2; 7 nucleotides align to TRBD1. This CDR3 region has 15 residues. J was trimmed by 6 bases and V by 6 bases; bases with no gene match: 10. Per germline, CDR1 KGHSH and CDR2 LQKENI. The DNA of the CDR3 is TGTGCCAGCTCGCCAAGGCAGGGGGACGCCGGGGAGCTGTTTTTT. It codes for CASSPRQGDAGELFF.

This clone was picked up one time. The rearrangement uses TRBV5-1 and TRBJ1-1, with D unclear. CDR3 length: 14 residues. CDR1 is SGHRS, CDR2 YFSETQ, per germline. The V gene lost 0 bases and the J gene lost 5 bases, with 11 bases spanning the gap. The DNA for the CDR3 is TGCGCCAGCAGCTTGGTGGTCGCAGGAACTGAAGCTTTCTTT. Protein sequence: CASSLVVAGTEAFF.

The chain has TRBV10-3 and TRBJ1-3; D is unresolved. Trimming removed 4 bases from V and 4 bases from J, with 8 bases in between. The CDR3 totals 13 residues. Germline V gene lookup returns CDR1 ENHRY and CDR2 SYGVKD. The DNA for the CDR3 is TGTGCCATCAGTGCCGAGGCGGGAAACACCATATATTTT. Its translation is CAISAEAGNTIYF.

The V gene is TRBV29-1, the J gene TRBJ2-7, with D possibly matching TRBD2 (6 bases). Germline CDR1 reads SQVTM; CDR2 reads ANQGSEA. The CDR3 consists of 11 residues. Trimming took off 5 bases at V and 2 bases at J, with 7 bases between the two ends. The CDR3 DNA sequence: TGCAGCGTTCGGGAGACCTACGAGCAGTACTTC. Translated: CSVRETYEQYF.

The chain combines TRBV6-7 with TRBJ2-7; TRBD1 aligns across 9 bases. TRBV6-7 is treated as an ORF (open reading frame) with a function not yet certain. This CDR3 is built from 16 residues. J was trimmed by 4 bases and V by 4 bases; bases with no gene match: 11. In nucleotides, the CDR3 is TGTGCCAGCAGTTCCTCCCTGGGACAGGGTCGGTACGAGCAGTACTTC. Translation gives CASSSSLGQGRYEQYF.

This clone was recorded only once. The rearrangement links TRBV29-1 to TRBJ1-2; maybe TRBD1 (5 bases). The CDR3 length is 14 residues. V was trimmed by 6 bases and J by 4 bases, leaving 18 bases between them. Germline lookup yields CDR1 SQVTM and CDR2 ANQGSEA. This CDR3 reads CSVKLQGVGYGYTF. CDR3 nucleotides: TGCAGCGTGAAGCTTCAAGGGGTTGGCTATGGCTACACCTTC.

This clone was counted only a few times. The CDR3 protein is CASTPGPSDGYTF. DNA for the CDR3: TGTGCCAGCACCCCGGGGCCCTCGGACGGCTACACCTTC. This chain uses TRBV7-9 with TRBJ1-2, with TRBD1 as a possible D gene (5 bases). CDR3 length equals 13 residues. Per germline, CDR1 SEHNR and CDR2 FQNEAQ (reference sequence). Trimming took off 7 bases at V and 8 bases at J, with 17 bases between the two ends. Combining the CDR3 with reference TRBV7-9 and TRBJ1-2 gives the whole variable domain DTGVSQNPRHKITKRGQNVTFRCDPISEHNRLYWYRQTLGQGPEFLTYFQNEAQLEKSRLLSDRFSAERPKGSFSTLEIQRTEQGDSAMYLCASTPGPSDGYTFGSGTRLTVV.

V is TRBV5-1 and J is TRBJ1-5; 11 bases match TRBD1. Germline CDR1 SGHRS, CDR2 YFSETQ. This CDR3 has 16 residues. Germline trimming cut 3 bases from V and 4 bases from J; bases unmatched to any gene: 6. The chain's CDR3 is CASSSDGTGGNQPQHF. The CDR3 DNA reads as TGCGCCAGCAGCTCCGACGGGACAGGGGGTAATCAGCCCCAGCATTTT.

V gene TRBV5-6 combines with J gene TRBJ1-6, with TRBD1 as a possible D gene (5 bases). Germline loops: CDR1 SGHDT, CDR2 YYEEEE. V was trimmed by 2 bases and J by 10 bases, leaving 10 bases between them. The CDR3 runs to 13 residues. The CDR3, as DNA: TGTGCCAGCAGCTTATCGAGGGGATCACCCCTCCACTTT. Its protein product is CASSLSRGSPLHF. The full variable domain, rest sourced from reference TRBV5-6 and TRBJ1-6, is DAGVTQSPTHLIKTRGQQVTLRCSPKSGHDTVSWYQQALGQGPQFIFQYYEEEERQRGNFPDRFSGHQFPNYSSELNVNALLLGDSALYLCASSLSRGSPLHFGNGTRLTVT.

This clone was counted only a few times. The V gene is TRBV19, the J gene TRBJ1-1; 8 nucleotides agree with TRBD1. The V and J ends lost 7 bases and 1 base, in that order; junction bases with no gene match: 8. CDR3 length: 15 residues. Per the germline V gene, CDR1 is LNHDA and CDR2 is SQIVND (reference sequence). CDR3 in amino acids: CASNKGQGGNTEAFF. DNA of the CDR3: TGTGCCAGTAACAAAGGACAGGGAGGGAACACTGAAGCTTTCTTT.

The table lists this clone with a count of one. The chain is built from TRBV7-2 and TRBJ1-2, with D tentatively TRBD1 (6 bases). CDR3 length: 14 residues. Germline assignment: CDR1 SGHTA and CDR2 FQGNSA. V lost 7 bases and J 0 bases, leaving 12 bases between the germline ends. The CDR3 DNA reads as TGTGCCAGCACTTCCAGGGGCGCTAACTATGGCTACACCTTC. It is translated as CASTSRGANYGYTF.

This rearrangement joins TRBV27 to TRBJ1-1; D is uncertain. V was clipped by 0 bases and J by 5 bases, with 10 bases between them. CDR1 is MNHEY, CDR2 SMNVEV, per germline (reference sequence). The CDR3 extends over 14 amino acids. Written as DNA, the CDR3 is TGTGCCAGCAGTTTATCACCGGCGTGGACTGAAGCTTTCTTT. This gives the protein CASSLSPAWTEAFF.

The gene calls are TRBV27 and TRBJ2-1; the D gene is possibly TRBD1 (6 bases). The CDR3 is 12 amino acids. The V gene's germline CDR1 is MNHEY and CDR2 SMNVEV (reference sequence). V was pared by 6 bases and J by 4 bases, with 7 bases between. Written as DNA, the CDR3 is TGTGCCAGCAGAGGGGGATACAATGAGCAGTTCTTC. Residues: CASRGGYNEQFF.

The gene calls are TRBV28 and TRBJ2-7; no definite D call. Germline loops: CDR1 MDHEN, CDR2 SYDVKM. V was shortened by 2 bases and J by 2 bases, with 7 bases between the two germline ends. CDR3 length equals 13 residues. CDR3 nucleotides: TGTGCCAGCAGTTTAATTGGGGCCTACGAGCAGTACTTC. This codes for CASSLIGAYEQYF. The full variable domain, with the rest looked up from reference TRBV28 and TRBJ2-7, is DVKVTQSSRYLVKRTGEKVFLECVQDMDHENMFWYRQDPGLGLRLIYFSYDVKMKEKGDIPEGYSVSREKKERFSLILESASTNQTSMYLCASSLIGAYEQYFGPGTRLTVT.

This chain connects TRBV30 to TRBJ2-5, with 8 positions matching TRBD1. The CDR3 consists of 15 residues. The V segment lost 2 bases and the J segment 2 bases; nucleotides outside the gene matches: 7. In germline, CDR1 is GTSNPN, CDR2 SVGIG (reference sequence). The CDR3 nucleotides read TGTGCCTGGAGTATCGGGACAGGTCTACAAGAGACCCAGTACTTC. Its translation is CAWSIGTGLQETQYF.

This clone occurred a few times. The chain has TRBV4-3 and TRBJ1-6, with D perhaps TRBD1 (6 bases). Germline CDR1 LGHNA, CDR2 YSLEER. The CDR3 has 15 amino acids. V lost 3 bases to trimming and J lost 9 bases, with 15 bases between them. The CDR3 coding sequence is TGCGCCAGCAGCCAGGAGGGGGTTTTACCTTCACCCCTCCACTTT. Its translation: CASSQEGVLPSPLHF.

V gene TRBV11-3 combines with J gene TRBJ2-2; weak D call: TRBD2 (5 bases). Germline V lookup: CDR1 SGHNT, CDR2 YENEEA. The CDR3 runs 13 residues. V dropped 4 bases and J dropped 7 bases, with 10 bases sitting between them. CDR3 loop: CASSSEGGGELFF. The CDR3 DNA follows: TGTGCCAGCAGCTCCGAGGGTGGCGGGGAGCTGTTTTTT.

This chain uses TRBV7-2 with TRBJ2-6; tentative D call: TRBD1 (6 bases). This CDR3 spans 17 amino acids. With 4 bases removed from V and 4 bases from J, the gap between germline ends came to 17 bases. Germline CDR1 and CDR2: SGHTA and FQGNSA. The CDR3 loop is CASSSRVTGPGANVLTF. The CDR3 coding sequence is TGTGCCAGCAGCTCCAGGGTTACAGGGCCGGGGGCCAACGTCCTGACTTTC.

The table lists this clone with a few counts. V is TRBV10-3 and J is TRBJ2-7; the match to TRBD2 covers 8 bases. CDR1 and CDR2 from the germline V gene are ENHRY and SYGVKD. V shed 10 bases and J 5 bases; nucleotides not matched to a gene: 19. This CDR3 is built from 16 residues. The CDR3 region is CATRGGGGRASHEQYF. CDR3 coding DNA: TGTGCCACAAGGGGAGGCGGGGGGCGCGCCAGCCACGAGCAGTACTTC.

This chain connects TRBV5-1 to TRBJ1-1, with TRBD1 identical over 8 bases. CDR3 length: 15 residues. The V segment lost 0 bases and the J segment 7 bases; nucleotides outside the gene matches: 8. Germline CDR1 SGHRS, CDR2 YFSETQ. The CDR3, as DNA: TGCGCCAGCAGCTTGGCCGCAGGGGGCCACCTTGAAGCTTTCTTT. Translation: CASSLAAGGHLEAFF.

This clone was detected a few times. The chain recombines TRBV15 with TRBJ1-2; D is ambiguous. The germline gives CDR1 LNHNV, CDR2 YYDKDF (reference sequence). The length of the CDR3 is 14 residues. Between the trimmed V and J ends, which lost 3 bases and 8 bases, there was a span of 16 bases. This CDR3 is CATSRAGPGSGYTF. For the CDR3, the DNA is TGTGCCACCAGCAGGGCCGGGCCCGGCTCCGGCTACACCTTC.

The chain is built from TRBV29-1 and TRBJ2-5; the D gene is possibly TRBD2 (5 bases). CDR3 length: 12 residues. Trimming pared 6 bases from V and 2 bases from J, leaving 10 bases between. CDR1 and CDR2 (germline): SQVTM, ANQGSEA. Here the CDR3 DNA reads TGCAGCGTAGGACTGAAACAAGAGACCCAGTACTTC. This sequence encodes CSVGLKQETQYF.